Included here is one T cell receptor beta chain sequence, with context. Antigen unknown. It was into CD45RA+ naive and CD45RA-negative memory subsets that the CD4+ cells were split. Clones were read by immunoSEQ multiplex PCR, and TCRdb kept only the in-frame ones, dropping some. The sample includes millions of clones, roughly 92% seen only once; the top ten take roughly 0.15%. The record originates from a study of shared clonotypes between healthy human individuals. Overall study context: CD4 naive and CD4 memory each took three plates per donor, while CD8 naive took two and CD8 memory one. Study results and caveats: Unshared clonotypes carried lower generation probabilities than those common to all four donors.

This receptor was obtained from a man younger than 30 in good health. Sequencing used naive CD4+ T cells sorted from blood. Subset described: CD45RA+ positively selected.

The CDR3 here is CASTQGGSNQPQHF. The CDR3 region has the DNA TGTGCCAGCACGCAGGGAGGGAGCAATCAGCCCCAGCATTTT. The V call is TRBV28, the J call TRBJ1-5; TRBD1 might be the D (5 bases). Between the trimmed V and J ends, which lost 7 bases and 1 base, there was a span of 11 bases. From germline, CDR1 is MDHEN and CDR2 SYDVKM. This CDR3 comprises 14 residues. The complete variable domain, with remaining parts taken from reference TRBV28 and TRBJ1-5, reads DVKVTQSSRYLVKRTGEKVFLECVQDMDHENMFWYRQDPGLGLRLIYFSYDVKMKEKGDIPEGYSVSREKKERFSLILESASTNQTSMYLCASTQGGSNQPQHFGDGTRLSIL.